This entry lists 9 T cell receptor beta chains sequenced from one sample in a study of blood T cell repertoires in COVID-19. This table comes from immunoSEQ multiplex PCR, and its TCRdb copy is limited to in-frame clones, with some not included. Among approximately 270,000 clones listed, about nine tenths were seen once. The sequenced sample was peripheral blood. These receptors were collected from a middle-aged man with acute or convalescent COVID-19.

CDR3 DNA: TGTGCCATCAGTGAGAGGAGGGAGGGAGGTAACTATGGCTACACCTTC. Protein sequence: CAISERREGGNYGYTF. The chain has TRBV10-3 and TRBJ1-2; the D is unclear. Germline CDR1 ENHRY, CDR2 SYGVKD. Trimming removed 2 bases from V and 1 base from J, with 14 bases in between. The CDR3 extends over 16 amino acids.

The rearrangement links TRBV2 to TRBJ2-7, with D maybe TRBD2 (6 bases). V was clipped by 6 bases and J by 2 bases, with 11 bases between them. The CDR3 spans 13 residues. Germline V gene data show CDR1 as SNHLY and CDR2 as FYNNEI. The chain's CDR3 is CASSGGITYEQYF. The CDR3 DNA sequence: TGTGCCAGCAGCGGGGGAATTACCTACGAGCAGTACTTC.

The CDR3 region is CASSRSGPSTDTQYF. DNA of the CDR3: TGTGCCAGCAGCCGTAGCGGCCCTAGCACAGATACGCAGTATTTT. The rearrangement joins TRBV11-2 to TRBJ2-3, with D perhaps TRBD2 (6 bases). The length of the CDR3 is 15 residues. Between the trimmed V and J ends, which lost 5 bases and 0 bases, there was a span of 12 bases. Germline V CDR1 and CDR2: SGHAT, FQNNGV.

The chain recombines TRBV9 with TRBJ1-3; D unclear. V was clipped by 0 bases and J by 8 bases, with 3 bases between them. The CDR3 contains 11 residues. Germline values: CDR1 SGDLS, CDR2 YYNGEE. The DNA for the CDR3 is TGTGCCAGCAGCGTAGCAGACACCATATATTTT. This codes for CASSVADTIYF.

In the case of this clone: This sample also contains other DNA sequences that code for the same CDR3. The rearrangement uses TRBV18 and TRBJ2-2; 7 bases are shared with TRBD1. J was trimmed by 1 base and V by 3 bases; bases with no gene match: 2. CDR3 length: 15 amino acids. Per germline, CDR1 KGHSH and CDR2 LQKENI. CDR3 nucleotides: TGTGCCAGCTCACCTAGACAGGGGAACACCGGGGAGCTGTTTTTT. The encoded protein is CASSPRQGNTGELFF.

This clone was observed a few times. The CDR3 loop is CASSYRVVGNEQFF. The CDR3 nucleotides read TGTGCCAGCAGTTACAGGGTAGTGGGCAATGAGCAGTTCTTC. This chain joins TRBV27 and TRBJ2-1; tentatively, D is TRBD1 (6 bases). The V and J ends lost 4 bases and 6 bases respectively, with 13 bases between them. This CDR3 is 14 amino acids long. Germline-derived CDR1 and CDR2 are MNHEY and SMNVEV (reference sequence).

This rearrangement joins TRBV19 to TRBJ2-4, with D possibly matching TRBD2 (5 bases). Germline lookup yields CDR1 LNHDA and CDR2 SQIVND (reference sequence). The CDR3 is 21 residues long. V was clipped by 0 bases and J by 5 bases, with 29 bases between them. The CDR3 sequence is CASSIDRGFAGPKGAQNIQYF. CDR3 nucleotides: TGTGCCAGTAGTATAGATCGCGGATTTGCGGGCCCTAAGGGCGCCCAAAACATTCAGTACTTC.

The chain links TRBV3-1 (or the pseudogene TRBV3-2) to TRBJ1-1, with 12 bases identical to TRBD1. In germline, CDR1 is LGHDT, CDR2 YNNKEL (reference sequence). J lost 0 bases, V lost 7 bases, and 9 bases had no gene match. The CDR3 runs 17 residues. The CDR3 protein is CASNPGTGGELNTEAFF. DNA for the CDR3: TGTGCCAGCAACCCCGGGACAGGGGGCGAATTGAACACTGAAGCTTTCTTT.

The chain couples TRBV6-5 to TRBJ1-3; D perhaps matches TRBD1 (5 bases). Germline assignment: CDR1 MNHEY and CDR2 SVGAGI. The CDR3 has 15 residues. V lost 2 bases, J lost 2 bases, and 10 bases lay in between. CDR3 sequence reads: CASSYRETAGNTIYF. The CDR3 DNA is TGTGCCAGCAGTTACCGAGAGACAGCTGGAAACACCATATATTTT.